This T cell receptor (beta chain) came from a study of T cell responses to AZD1222 COVID-19 vaccine. The study's findings and limits: Two AZD1222 doses significantly raised spike-specific TCR breadth and depth over controls.

Profiling relied on immunoSEQ multiplex PCR, and the TCRdb table lists in-frame clones only, not all of them. The table records about 94,000 clones, over 75% of them present only once. CDR1 is LNHDA, CDR2 SQIVND, per germline (reference sequence). The CDR3 runs 17 residues. The trim removed 0 bases at V and 7 bases at J, leaving 9 bases unmatched. A note on this clone: Its antigen is undetermined.

V gene TRBV19 combines with J gene TRBJ2-2, with TRBD2 matching over 9 bases. The TCR originated in an adult in good health. The sequenced sample was peripheral blood, obtained on day 0 of AZD1222 vaccination. The CDR3 protein is CASSIDSGGTEGGELFF. CDR3 bases: TGTGCCAGTAGTATAGATAGCGGGGGAACCGAGGGCGGGGAGCTGTTTTTT.